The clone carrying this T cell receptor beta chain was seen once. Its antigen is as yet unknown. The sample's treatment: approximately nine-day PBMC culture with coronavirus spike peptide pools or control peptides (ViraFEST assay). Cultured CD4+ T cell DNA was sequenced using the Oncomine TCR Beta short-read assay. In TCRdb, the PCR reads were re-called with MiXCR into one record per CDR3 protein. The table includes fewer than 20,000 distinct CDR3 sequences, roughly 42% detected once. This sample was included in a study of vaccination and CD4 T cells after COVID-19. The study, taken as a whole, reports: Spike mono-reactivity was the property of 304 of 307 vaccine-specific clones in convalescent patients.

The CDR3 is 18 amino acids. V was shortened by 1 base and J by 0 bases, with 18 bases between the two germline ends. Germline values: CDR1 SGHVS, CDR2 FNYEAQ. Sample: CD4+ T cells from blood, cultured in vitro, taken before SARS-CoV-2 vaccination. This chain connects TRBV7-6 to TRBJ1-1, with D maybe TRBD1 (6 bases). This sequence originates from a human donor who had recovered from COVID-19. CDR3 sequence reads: CASSLGGGWGALNTEAFF. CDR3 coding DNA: TGTGCCAGCAGCTTAGGGGGAGGTTGGGGGGCCTTGAACACTGAAGCTTTCTTT.